This record concerns one TCR beta chain sequence. Other nucleotide sequences in the sample specify the same CDR3. Original handling: Reference gene primers were amplified, and this amplification served to estimate nucleated cell counts. The method was immunoSEQ multiplex PCR; TCRdb's version includes in-frame clones alone and lacks a portion of them. For V, J and clone size, that table is used; D and trimming come from the DNA. The top ten hold 2% to 2.5% of the sample, which has approximately 390,000 clones, approximately 88% seen once. The CDR3 loop spans 13 amino acids. V shed 4 bases, J shed 7 bases, and the junction held 5 bases outside the gene matches. In germline, CDR1 is SNHLY, CDR2 FYNNEI. Participants' own reports of clinical history determined their cohort assignment. The sample originates from a study of blood T cell repertoires in COVID-19.

This TCR derives from a woman aged 40 to 49 with acute COVID-19. Sequences were obtained from PBMCs or T cells enriched from blood (not recorded which). The J gene is TRBJ2-7, the V gene TRBV2; TRBD1 matches at 9 bases. The CDR3 DNA follows: TGTGCCAGCAGTGGACAGGGGACAGGGGAGCAGTACTTC. This sequence encodes CASSGQGTGEQYF. Full variable domain (missing parts from reference TRBV2 and TRBJ2-7): EPEVTQTPSHQVTQMGQEVILRCVPISNHLYFYWYRQILGQKVEFLVSFYNNEISEKSEIFDDQFSVERPDGSNFTLKIRSTKLEDSAMYFCASSGQGTGEQYFGPGTRLTVT.